This T cell receptor (beta chain) emerged from a study of T cell clones after liver transplantation. Clones were sequenced by immunoSEQ multiplex PCR, and TCRdb holds only the in-frame ones, with some missing. Of tens of thousands of clones in the sample, approximately 82% were seen once. Sample: CD4+ T cells from blood, taken at the 22-month timepoint. This TCR was recovered from a human patient who received a liver transplant. The graft donor may be the source of some T cells.

The CDR3 DNA sequence: TGTGCCAGTAGTACTGACAAGAACACTGAAGCTTTCTTT. This codes for CASSTDKNTEAFF. V usage is TRBV19 and J usage is TRBJ1-1; D not resolved. The CDR3 covers 13 residues. V was pared by 4 bases and J by 1 base, with 7 bases between. Germline CDR1 is LNHDA and CDR2 is SQIVND (reference sequence).